The 7 T cell receptor beta chains below all came from one sample that was sequenced in a study of identical twins. TCRdb passed the 5' RACE reads through MiXCR, listing each CDR3 protein once. In the table there are around 490,000 distinct CDR3 sequences, over 12% of which are singletons. These data were likewise used in another study, on yellow fever vaccine responses in identical twins.

Sequenced input: CD4+ T cells sorted from blood. The receptors were sampled from a woman under 30 in good health.

This clonotype was detected only a few times. The chain uses TRBV12-3 or TRBV12-4 and TRBJ2-7, with 9 bases fitting TRBD2. V lost 2 bases and J lost 0; bases outside the gene matches: 5. The CDR3 contains 16 residues. CDR3 loop: CASSLRGLASSYEQYF. In DNA, the CDR3 is TGTGCCAGCAGTTTAAGAGGACTAGCGAGCTCCTACGAGCAGTACTTC.

The chain is built from TRBV14 and TRBJ2-1; no reliable D call. The CDR3 loop spans 14 amino acids. Trimming left V 2 bases short and J 10 bases short, with 15 bases between. CDR1 and CDR2 from the germline V gene are SGHDN and FVKESK. This CDR3 reads CASSQPSRYEEQFF. Here the CDR3 DNA reads TGTGCCAGCAGCCAACCCTCCCGTTACGAGGAGCAGTTCTTC.

Many counts were recorded for this clonotype. The chain combines TRBV12-3 or TRBV12-4 with TRBJ1-3, with no clear D. Between the trimmed V and J ends, which lost 5 bases and 4 bases, there was a span of 15 bases. The CDR3 length is 15 residues. CDR3 protein: CASSPRLGLGNTIYF. In DNA, the CDR3 is TGTGCCAGCAGTCCCCGATTAGGGCTCGGAAACACCATATATTTT.

This clonotype occurred a few times. This chain uses TRBV7-6 with TRBJ2-1, with D possibly being TRBD1 or TRBD2 (7 bases each). CDR1 and CDR2 from the germline V gene are SGHVS and FNYEAQ. The CDR3 contains 17 residues. The V end was cut by 8 bases, the J end by 6 bases, with 26 bases between. CDR3 nucleotides: TGTGCCAGCTCCAGGGGGGTGGTCAGGGAGCGGGGCAATGAGCAGTTCTTC. This translates into CASSRGVVRERGNEQFF.

At least ten counts were recorded for this clonotype. J is TRBJ2-7 and V is TRBV7-2; TRBD1 matches 10 bases. V gave up 5 bases and J gave up 3 bases; unmatched junction bases: 10. This CDR3 has 16 residues. Germline V CDR1 and CDR2: SGHTA, FQGNSA. The CDR3 region has the DNA TGTGCCAGCAGCCCCCCGGGACAGGGGAGGCTCTACGAGCAGTACGTC. It codes for CASSPPGQGRLYEQYV.

The gene calls are TRBV5-1 and TRBJ2-2; D perhaps matches TRBD2 (6 bases). The germline V gene encodes CDR1 SGHRS and CDR2 YFSETQ. V was cut by 2 bases and J by 4 bases, with 12 bases left in between. The CDR3 spans 15 residues. Here the CDR3 reads CASSFPGDGTGELFF. In DNA, the CDR3 is TGCGCCAGCAGCTTCCCGGGAGACGGCACCGGGGAGCTGTTTTTT. The full variable domain, with the rest looked up from reference TRBV5-1 and TRBJ2-2, is KAGVTQTPRYLIKTRGQQVTLSCSPISGHRSVSWYQQTPGQGLQFLFEYFSETQRNKGNFPGRFSGRQFSNSRSEMNVSTLELGDSALYLCASSFPGDGTGELFFGEGSRLTVL.

This clonotype appeared a few times. J is TRBJ2-7 and V is TRBV12-3 or TRBV12-4, with 8 bases matching TRBD1. The CDR3 totals 15 residues. V was clipped by 3 bases and J by 5 bases; unmatched bases: 9. This chain's CDR3 is CASSLGGTGLDEQYF. The CDR3 region has the DNA TGTGCCAGCAGTTTGGGCGGGACAGGCCTGGACGAGCAGTACTTC.